Listed below are T cell receptor beta chains from one sample, sequenced in a study of CXCR3-negative and CXCR3-positive naive CD8 T cells. Reanalyzing the 5' RACE reads, TCRdb keeps one entry per CDR3 protein, without DNA. The sample data list roughly 100,000 distinct CDR3 sequences. Sequencing was done on a sample of naive CXCR3+ CD8+ T cells from blood. The source of these receptors is a human donor in good health. Some clones in this sample may be carry-over from other donors' samples. CDR3s include the opening cysteine and the closing phenylalanine or tryptophan. Fields, in order: J gene, V gene, CDR3 protein.

>TRBJ2-2|TRBV12-3/TRBV12-4
CASSPPDKSGTSGGVGGELFF
>TRBJ1-5|TRBV21-1
CASSKRRRGSQPQHF
>TRBJ2-7|TRBV6-5
CASSYSLAEGGDYEQYF
>TRBJ2-5|TRBV29-1
CSVEDRREGLETQYF
>TRBJ1-1|TRBV29-1
CSVEDSKVEAFF
>TRBJ1-4|TRBV20-1
CSAREGVKLFF
>TRBJ1-4|TRBV4-1
CASSQEAGTNEKLFF
>TRBJ1-1|TRBV29-1
CSVDARGDTEAFF
>TRBJ1-2|TRBV11-3
CASSLLTGDGYTF
>TRBJ2-1|TRBV20-1
CSARVRRGQSYNEQFF
>TRBJ1-2|TRBV29-1
CSVEFSQSNNYGYTF
>TRBJ2-1|TRBV28
CASSLYGLSYNEQFF
>TRBJ2-7|TRBV7-9
CASSPRQTNEQYF
>TRBJ2-1|TRBV7-2
CASSQAPGVHEQFF
>TRBJ2-2|TRBV6-5
CASSSLNTGELFF
>TRBJ1-6|TRBV4-3
CASTQELHGDSPLHF
>TRBJ2-3|TRBV23-1
CASSQSRQITDTQYF